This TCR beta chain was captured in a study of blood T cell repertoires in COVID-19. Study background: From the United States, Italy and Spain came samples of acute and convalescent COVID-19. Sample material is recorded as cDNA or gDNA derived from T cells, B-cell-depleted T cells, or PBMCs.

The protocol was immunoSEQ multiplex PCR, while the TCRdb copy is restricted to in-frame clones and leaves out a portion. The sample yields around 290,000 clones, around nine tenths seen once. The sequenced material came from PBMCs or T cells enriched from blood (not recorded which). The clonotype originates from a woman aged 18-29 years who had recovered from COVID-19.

The CDR3 DNA reads as TGCAGCGTTTCATACAGCTCCTACGAGCAGTACTTC. This encodes CSVSYSSYEQYF. The chain links TRBV29-1 to TRBJ2-7; no clear D gene. The V end lost 5 bases, the J end lost 0 bases, and 8 bases lay between the germline ends. There are 12 residues in the CDR3. Looked up from germline, CDR1 is SQVTM and CDR2 is ANQGSEA.